This T cell receptor (beta chain) was identified in a study of blood T cells in healthy people across ages. Whole-study findings and limits: Estimates of total diversity, which came from one million sequenced T cells, were considered to be underestimates.

In each sample, at least 6 million PBMCs were isolated. Between the trimmed V and J ends, which lost 6 bases and 1 base, there was a span of 15 bases. Germline V lookup: CDR1 SQVTM, CDR2 ANQGSEA. The CDR3 is made up of 14 amino acids. Of note for this clonotype: Its antigen is unidentified.

The second PCR ran about 6 to 12 cycles with a sample-barcoded 5' primer and J-beta primers. Every cDNA was tagged by a template-switch adaptor with 12 random nucleotides. Via MiXCR, TCRdb re-called the 5' RACE reads, giving one row per CDR3 protein. Here the sample spans roughly 700,000 distinct CDR3 sequences, 49% being singletons. The chain carries TRBV29-1 and TRBJ1-1, with D possibly matching TRBD1 (5 bases). This TCR came from a woman aged 55 to 70 in good health. Sample: blood. The CDR3 region is CSVGGIRGNTEAFF. The CDR3 nucleotides read TGCAGCGTGGGGGGGATCAGAGGGAACACTGAAGCTTTCTTT.